The 32 T cell receptor beta chains presented below share a single source sample, sequenced in a study of cytomegalovirus exposure and HLA in healthy donors (dated by TCRdb to between 2016 and 2019). Libraries came from the immunoSEQ multiplex PCR assay. The multiplex PCR relied on a mix of 60 forward primers for TCR Vbeta segments and 13 reverse primers for TCR Jbeta segments. TCRdb took this table from immuneACCESS and kept in-frame rearrangements with V and J called. Such tables lack part of the clones; where checked against another copy, unresolved V genes explain under half of the gap, and the rest is unexplained. This sample is represented by 95,000 to 150,000 clones; roughly 76% of them were singletons. The ten largest clones capture less than 15% of the sample. The sequenced material came from PBMCs. The receptors were sampled from a woman between 55 and 75 years old in good health and CMV-seropositive.

The chain joins TRBV9 to TRBJ2-5; TRBD2 matches 7 bases. Germline V gene sequence: CDR1 SGDLS, CDR2 YYNGEE. The V and J ends lost 0 bases and 1 base, in that order; junction bases with no gene match: 6. This CDR3 has 16 amino acids. CDR3 sequence: CASSVAPSGPQETQYF. The CDR3 region has the DNA TGTGCCAGCAGCGTAGCGCCTAGCGGACCCCAAGAGACCCAGTACTTC.

This sequence joins TRBV6-5 and TRBJ2-1, with D tentatively TRBD2 (7 bases). This CDR3 contains 15 residues. V was trimmed by 5 bases and J by 7 bases, leaving 18 bases between them. The germline CDR1 and CDR2 sequences are MNHEY and SVGAGI. The CDR3 sequence is CASSRPGASGNEQFF. CDR3 DNA: TGTGCCAGCAGTAGACCGGGGGCTAGCGGTAATGAGCAGTTCTTC.

This chain connects TRBV7-2 to TRBJ2-5; the match to TRBD2 covers 10 bases. V dropped 1 base and J dropped 11; count of bases not matched to a gene: 10. In germline, CDR1 is SGHTA, CDR2 FQGNSA. This CDR3 region has 15 residues. CDR3 sequence (DNA): TGTGCCAGCAGCTTAGACCCTAGCGGGAGTGGAGAGCAGTACTTC. Translation gives CASSLDPSGSGEQYF.

In its sample, this clone was seen once. The rearrangement uses TRBV4-3 and TRBJ2-4; 7 bases match TRBD2. Germline trimming cut 3 bases from V and 0 bases from J; bases unmatched to any gene: 11. From germline, CDR1 is LGHNA and CDR2 YSLEER. CDR3 size: 18 residues. The CDR3 DNA is TGCGCCAGCAGCCACCGGGCGGGGGATTCACTAGCCAAAAACATTCAGTACTTC. Translated: CASSHRAGDSLAKNIQYF.

This chain uses TRBV18 with TRBJ1-2; 8 bases are a match to TRBD1. The CDR3 is 14 residues long. V was pared by 5 bases and J by 2 bases, with 4 bases of the junction left unmatched. Germline CDR1 is KGHSH and CDR2 is LQKENI. The chain's CDR3 is CASSYRGVNYGYTF. In DNA form, the CDR3 reads TGTGCCAGCTCATACAGGGGGGTGAACTATGGCTACACCTTC.

The CDR3 region is CASSPRGLETQYF. Written as DNA, the CDR3 is TGTGCCAGCTCACCACGCGGCCTGGAGACCCAGTACTTC. This chain connects TRBV18 to TRBJ2-5; D gene ambiguous. In germline, CDR1 is KGHSH, CDR2 LQKENI. V was cut by 1 base and J by 5 bases, with 8 bases left in between. The CDR3 is made up of 13 amino acids.

Comments on this clone: Its ends do not fully match the called genes, so a read error is possible. The chain recombines TRBV7-9 with TRBJ2-7, with a tentative D call TRBD1 (6 bases). CDR3 length: 15 residues. The germline CDR1 and CDR2 sequences are SEHNR and FQNEAQ (reference sequence). The CDR3 region is CSSSFEGQTIYEQYF. The CDR3 region has the DNA TGTTCCAGCAGCTTCGAAGGACAGACCATCTACGAGCAGTACTTC.

The rearrangement links TRBV27 to TRBJ2-3, with a tentative D call TRBD2 (6 bases). CDR3 length: 18 amino acids. Per germline, CDR1 MNHEY and CDR2 SMNVEV (reference sequence). V was clipped by 8 bases and J by 4 bases, with 28 bases between them. CDR3 bases: TGTGCCAGCGGCTCTTCGCCCACCTTAGCGGCGTTTCCAGATACGCAGTATTTT. This codes for CASGSSPTLAAFPDTQYF.

The chain links TRBV9 to TRBJ2-3, with 9 bases that match TRBD2. Trimming cost V 4 bases and J 3 bases; bases outside gene matches: 6. This CDR3 has 15 amino acids. Germline lookup yields CDR1 SGDLS and CDR2 YYNGEE. CDR3 sequence (DNA): TGTGCCAGCAGCCGAATAGCGGGAGCAACAGATACGCAGTATTTT. This sequence encodes CASSRIAGATDTQYF.

DNA for the CDR3: TGTGCCAGCAGCTTAAGCCCCGCTATCCTCTCTAGCACAGATACGCAGTATTTT. It yields the protein CASSLSPAILSSTDTQYF. The V call is TRBV7-2, the J call TRBJ2-3, with D unclear. The ends were cut back, 2 bases at V and 0 bases at J, with 18 bases in the middle. Germline CDR1 is SGHTA and CDR2 is FQGNSA. The CDR3 is 18 amino acids. The variable domain in full, with the rest retrieved from reference TRBV7-2 and TRBJ2-3, is GAGVSQSPSNKVTEKGKDVELRCDPISGHTALYWYRQSLGQGLEFLIYFQGNSAPDKSGLPSDRFSAERTGGSVSTLTIQRTQQEDSAVYLCASSLSPAILSSTDTQYFGPGTRLTVL.

This clone occurred once. The chain is built from TRBV7-2 and TRBJ2-5, with TRBD2 matching 12 bases. Germline CDR1 reads SGHTA; CDR2 reads FQGNSA. The ends lost 5 bases at V and 4 bases at J; junction bases unmatched: 14. CDR3 length: 18 amino acids. CDR3 sequence (DNA): TGTGCCAGCAGCACCGATCATTCTAGCGGGGGGGCCGGAGAGACCCAGTACTTC. Protein product: CASSTDHSSGGAGETQYF.

The chain joins TRBV7-2 to TRBJ1-5; unclear D gene. Trimming left V 3 bases short and J 4 bases short, with 7 bases between. The V gene's germline CDR1 is SGHTA and CDR2 FQGNSA. The CDR3 totals 13 residues. The DNA for the CDR3 is TGTGCCAGCAGCTTTACAGATAATCAGCCCCAGCATTTT. Translated: CASSFTDNQPQHF. The full variable domain, its missing parts supplied by reference TRBV7-2 and TRBJ1-5, is GAGVSQSPSNKVTEKGKDVELRCDPISGHTALYWYRQSLGQGLEFLIYFQGNSAPDKSGLPSDRFSAERTGGSVSTLTIQRTQQEDSAVYLCASSFTDNQPQHFGDGTRLSIL.

J is TRBJ2-7 and V is TRBV4-3, with TRBD1 as a possible D gene (5 bases). Germline CDR1 and CDR2: LGHNA and YSLEER. The V gene lost 4 bases and the J gene lost 3 bases, with 10 bases spanning the gap. The CDR3 contains 13 residues. CDR3 bases: TGCGCCAGCAGCCCCCGCAGGGACTACGAGCAGTACTTC. It yields the protein CASSPRRDYEQYF.

The chain joins TRBV4-1 to TRBJ1-1, with 8 bases that match TRBD1. The J segment lost 3 bases and the V segment lost 6 bases, leaving 9 bases of the junction unmatched. The length of the CDR3 is 15 residues. CDR1 and CDR2 from the germline V gene are MGHRA and YSYEKL. This CDR3 reads CASRPGTGWDTEAFF. CDR3 DNA: TGCGCCAGCAGACCCGGGACAGGCTGGGACACTGAAGCTTTCTTT.

The V gene is TRBV5-1, the J gene TRBJ2-1, with TRBD2 matching over 11 bases. Losses at the gene ends were 6 bases for V and 6 bases for J; bases not matched to a gene: 5. The CDR3 consists of 14 residues. Germline V gene sequence: CDR1 SGHRS, CDR2 YFSETQ. CDR3 coding DNA: TGCGCCAGCACCCTACTAGCGGGAGTCAATGAGCAGTTCTTC. It yields the protein CASTLLAGVNEQFF.

This clone was counted a few times. CDR3 nucleotides: TGTGCCAGCAGTTACGGGAGACAGGGGTCGCCCTACGAGCAGTACTTC. Protein sequence: CASSYGRQGSPYEQYF. The V and J genes are TRBV27 and TRBJ2-5; 8 positions agree with TRBD1. TRBJ2-7 explains the end of the DNA better; the J call may be wrong. CDR1 and CDR2 (germline): MNHEY, SMNVEV (reference sequence). The CDR3 sequence is 16 residues long.

This clone was seen only a few times. J is TRBJ1-1 and V is TRBV5-6; D gene uncertain. Germline V lookup: CDR1 SGHDT, CDR2 YYEEEE. The CDR3 length is 14 residues. The V end lost 0 bases, the J end lost 1 base, and 7 bases lay between the germline ends. The CDR3 spells CASSLELKNTEAFF. Written as DNA, the CDR3 is TGTGCCAGCAGCTTGGAGCTGAAGAACACTGAAGCTTTCTTT.

This clone was counted a few times. The chain has TRBV9 and TRBJ1-5; TRBD1 agrees at 10 bases. The ends lost 0 bases at V and 11 bases at J; junction bases unmatched: 8. There are 15 residues in the CDR3. CDR1 is SGDLS and CDR2 is YYNGEE in the germline V gene. CDR3 in amino acids: CASSVDGQGGSSQHF. CDR3 sequence (DNA): TGTGCCAGCAGCGTAGATGGACAGGGGGGTAGTTCCCAGCATTTT.

The gene calls are TRBV5-1 and TRBJ1-2; 8 bases match TRBD1. V lost 0 bases and J lost 2; bases outside the gene matches: 0. The CDR3 covers 14 residues. Germline CDR1 reads SGHRS; CDR2 reads YFSETQ. This CDR3 reads CASSLAGGNYGYTF. The CDR3 coding sequence is TGCGCCAGCAGCTTGGCAGGGGGCAACTATGGCTACACCTTC. Based on the CDR3 plus reference TRBV5-1 and TRBJ1-2, the full variable domain is KAGVTQTPRYLIKTRGQQVTLSCSPISGHRSVSWYQQTPGQGLQFLFEYFSETQRNKGNFPGRFSGRQFSNSRSEMNVSTLELGDSALYLCASSLAGGNYGYTFGSGTRLTVV.

The chain couples TRBV6-1 to TRBJ1-2; 10 nucleotides line up with TRBD1. This CDR3 contains 14 residues. Germline V gives CDR1 MNHNS, CDR2 SASEGT. The junction had 1 base not matched to a gene; V was cut back by 2 bases and J by 4 bases. This chain's CDR3 is CASSERTGGYGYTF. The CDR3 DNA sequence: TGTGCCAGCAGTGAACGGACAGGGGGCTATGGCTACACCTTC.

This clone has a handful of counts. V is TRBV30 and J is TRBJ1-5, with D unclear. There are 14 residues in the CDR3. CDR1 is GTSNPN, CDR2 SVGIG, per germline (reference sequence). V gave up 1 base and J gave up 0 bases, with 7 bases separating them. In DNA, the CDR3 is TGTGCCTGGAGTGGACTTTATAGCAATCAGCCCCAGCATTTT. Its protein product is CAWSGLYSNQPQHF.

J is TRBJ1-6 and V is TRBV7-2; the match to TRBD1 covers 8 bases. The germline V gene has CDR1 SGHTA and CDR2 FQGNSA. V dropped 6 bases and J dropped 3; count of bases not matched to a gene: 4. The CDR3 runs 15 residues. CDR3 loop: CASSAGQGYNSPLHF. The CDR3 DNA sequence: TGTGCCAGCAGTGCCGGACAGGGCTATAATTCACCCCTCCACTTT.

The chain couples TRBV6-5 to TRBJ1-2, with D maybe TRBD1 (6 bases). This CDR3 has 14 residues. Germline V gives CDR1 MNHEY, CDR2 SVGAGI. The V gene lost 5 bases and the J gene lost 8 bases, with 18 bases spanning the gap. The CDR3 loop reads CASSPSGGLRGYTF. CDR3 nucleotides: TGTGCCAGCAGTCCCTCGGGGGGCCTAAGGGGCTACACCTTC.

This clone was seen more than once but under ten times. The J gene is TRBJ1-5, the V gene TRBV11-2; 7 nucleotides match TRBD1. Germline values: CDR1 SGHAT, CDR2 FQNNGV. V was clipped by 5 bases and J by 0 bases; unmatched bases: 4. The CDR3 has 15 residues. The CDR3 coding sequence is TGTGCCAGCAGCAAGGGACAGAATAGCAATCAGCCCCAGCATTTT. Translating it yields CASSKGQNSNQPQHF.

The chain joins TRBV9 to TRBJ2-3; a weak D match, TRBD2 (6 bases). The V gene's germline CDR1 is SGDLS and CDR2 YYNGEE. The CDR3 has 16 residues. V gave up 0 bases and J gave up 1 base, with 12 bases separating them. CDR3 DNA sequence: TGTGCCAGCAGCGTAGGGGCTAGCGAACGCACAGATACGCAGTATTTT. Amino acid sequence: CASSVGASERTDTQYF.

The chain carries TRBV6-1 and TRBJ1-4; no definite D call. This CDR3 region has 12 residues. Germline V gene sequence: CDR1 MNHNS, CDR2 SASEGT. The germline V and J ends were trimmed by 7 bases and 8 bases, with 11 bases remaining between them. CDR3 protein: CASTTSREKLFF. CDR3 DNA sequence: TGTGCCAGCACCACCTCGCGGGAAAAACTGTTTTTT.

Notes on this clone: The sample contains more than one DNA sequence encoding this CDR3. V and J are TRBV30 and TRBJ1-2; no firm D call. This CDR3 region has 11 residues. CDR1 and CDR2 (germline): GTSNPN, SVGIG (reference sequence). V was pared by 1 base and J by 4 bases, with 4 bases between. In DNA form, the CDR3 reads TGTGCCTGGAGTGCCGGCTATGGCTACACCTTC. This codes for CAWSAGYGYTF.

The V and J genes are TRBV28 and TRBJ2-1; D remains ambiguous. The germline V gene has CDR1 MDHEN and CDR2 SYDVKM. The CDR3 runs 11 residues. Trimming removed 4 bases at V and 5 bases at J, with 3 bases between. The CDR3 DNA reads TGTGCCAGCAGTTCCGACAATGAGCAGTTCTTC. This translates into CASSSDNEQFF. Based on the CDR3 plus reference TRBV28 and TRBJ2-1, the full variable domain is DVKVTQSSRYLVKRTGEKVFLECVQDMDHENMFWYRQDPGLGLRLIYFSYDVKMKEKGDIPEGYSVSREKKERFSLILESASTNQTSMYLCASSSDNEQFFGPGTRLTVL.

The chain couples TRBV27 to TRBJ2-7, with 14 bases matching TRBD2. CDR1 is MNHEY and CDR2 is SMNVEV in the germline V gene (reference sequence). The CDR3 runs 16 residues. The ends lost 6 bases at V and 1 base at J; junction bases unmatched: 5. The CDR3 DNA follows: TGTGCCAGCAGGGGACTAGCGGGAGCCGGGTCCTACGAGCAGTACTTC. Encoded protein: CASRGLAGAGSYEQYF.

The gene calls are TRBV7-9 and TRBJ1-1; 9 bases fit TRBD1. CDR1 SEHNR and CDR2 FQNEAQ come from the germline V gene (reference sequence). The CDR3 sequence is 18 residues long. The ends lost 3 bases at V and 0 bases at J; junction bases unmatched: 11. CDR3 in DNA: TGTGCCAGCAGCTTTTCGTGGGACAGGGCACCCATGAACACTGAAGCTTTCTTT. It is translated as CASSFSWDRAPMNTEAFF. Complete variable domain (other parts from reference TRBV7-9 and TRBJ1-1): DTGVSQNPRHKITKRGQNVTFRCDPISEHNRLYWYRQTLGQGPEFLTYFQNEAQLEKSRLLSDRFSAERPKGSFSTLEIQRTEQGDSAMYLCASSFSWDRAPMNTEAFFGQGTRLTVV.

The rearrangement links TRBV7-2 to TRBJ2-7, with D perhaps matching TRBD1 (5 bases). Germline V lookup: CDR1 SGHTA, CDR2 FQGNSA. The CDR3 contains 14 residues. Trimming removed 1 base at V and 1 base at J, with 8 bases between. This CDR3 is CASSLGQPSYEQYF. In DNA, the CDR3 is TGTGCCAGCAGCTTAGGACAGCCATCCTACGAGCAGTACTTC. Together with reference TRBV7-2 and TRBJ2-7, the CDR3 gives the full variable domain: GAGVSQSPSNKVTEKGKDVELRCDPISGHTALYWYRQSLGQGLEFLIYFQGNSAPDKSGLPSDRFSAERTGGSVSTLTIQRTQQEDSAVYLCASSLGQPSYEQYFGPGTRLTVT.

V is TRBV9 and J is TRBJ2-5, with TRBD1 identical over 7 bases. Germline V gives CDR1 SGDLS, CDR2 YYNGEE. Trimming removed 2 bases from V and 5 bases from J; junction bases left unmatched: 12. The CDR3 extends over 16 amino acids. CDR3 sequence reads: CASSVGTTGRGETQYF. DNA for the CDR3: TGTGCCAGCAGCGTGGGGACGACAGGGCGCGGGGAGACCCAGTACTTC. The full variable domain, completed using reference TRBV9 and TRBJ2-5, is DSGVTQTPKHLITATGQRVTLRCSPRSGDLSVYWYQQSLDQGLQFLIQYYNGEERAKGNILERFSAQQFPDLHSELNLSSLELGDSALYFCASSVGTTGRGETQYFGPGTRLLVL.